Sequencing of this TCR beta chain was carried out in a study of blood T cell repertoires in COVID-19. This CDR3 contains 21 residues. V lost 4 bases to trimming and J lost 0 bases; unmatched junction nucleotides: 17. Per the germline V gene, CDR1 is MNHEY and CDR2 is SVGEGT. Some clones are missing from TCRdb's copy, which holds only in-frame ones; the method was immunoSEQ multiplex PCR. The sample lists approximately 240,000 clones, roughly 80% occurring once. The sequenced sample consisted of peripheral blood. This TCR came from a woman aged 55 to 70 with active or convalescent COVID-19. V usage is TRBV6-2 or TRBV6-3 and J usage is TRBJ2-4; 11 bases line up with TRBD2. The CDR3 DNA follows: TGTGCCAGCAGTTCCACCGAATTTGGACTAGCGGGTTCTGGAGCCAAAAACATTCAGTACTTC. Translated, it gives CASSSTEFGLAGSGAKNIQYF.